The 22 T cell receptor beta chains reported below all come from one sample, sequenced in a study of blood T cells in healthy people across ages. Primed by a sample-barcoded 5' primer and a J-beta primer mix, a second PCR proceeded for 7 to 11 cycles. TCRdb ran MiXCR on the 5' RACE reads and lists one entry per CDR3 protein. The sample lists around 1,500,000 distinct CDR3 sequences; 28% were seen once. Sequenced input: blood. Receptors originate from a woman aged 25-40 years in good health.

The genes are TRBV5-1 and TRBJ2-7; 7 bases fit TRBD1. Germline V gene data show CDR1 as SGHRS and CDR2 as YFSETQ. V trimming: 7 bases; J trimming: 4 bases; junction bases outside the gene matches: 8. The CDR3 is made up of 13 amino acids. The CDR3: CASQQDRSYEQYF. The CDR3 DNA is TGCGCCAGCCAGCAGGACAGGTCTTACGAGCAGTACTTC. The variable domain in full, with the rest retrieved from reference TRBV5-1 and TRBJ2-7, is KAGVTQTPRYLIKTRGQQVTLSCSPISGHRSVSWYQQTPGQGLQFLFEYFSETQRNKGNFPGRFSGRQFSNSRSEMNVSTLELGDSALYLCASQQDRSYEQYFGPGTRLTVT.

This clonotype was counted ten times or more. This rearrangement joins TRBV7-2 to TRBJ2-5; TRBD1 or TRBD2 may be the D gene (5 bases each). The CDR3 is made up of 13 amino acids. The V end lost 4 bases, the J end lost 5 bases, and 11 bases lay between the germline ends. In germline, CDR1 is SGHTA, CDR2 FQGNSA. In nucleotides, the CDR3 is TGTGCCAGCAGCTGGGGGATACCTGAGACCCAGTACTTC. It encodes CASSWGIPETQYF.

This clonotype has a handful of counts. This rearrangement joins TRBV12-3 or TRBV12-4 to TRBJ1-4; D gene ambiguous. Trimming stripped 4 bases from V and 3 bases from J, with 15 bases between. This CDR3 region has 16 residues. The CDR3 here is CASSSDGPPANEKLFF. The DNA for the CDR3 is TGTGCCAGCAGTTCCGACGGACCCCCAGCTAATGAAAAACTGTTTTTT.

The V call is TRBV18, the J call TRBJ1-1; 8 bases fit TRBD1. The germline V gene encodes CDR1 KGHSH and CDR2 LQKENI. This CDR3 region has 14 residues. After removal of 6 bases from V and 4 bases from J, the junction contained 7 bases not matched to a gene. The CDR3 here is CASSPVRGPTEAFF. In nucleotides, the CDR3 is TGTGCCAGCTCGCCTGTCAGGGGGCCCACTGAAGCTTTCTTT.

This clonotype turned up a few times. CDR3 sequence (DNA): TGTGCCAGCAGTCGACAGAAGTACAATGAGCAGTTCTTC. Translated, it gives CASSRQKYNEQFF. The V call is TRBV14, the J call TRBJ2-1; TRBD1 is a possible D gene (5 bases). The CDR3 loop spans 13 amino acids. V was trimmed by 6 bases and J by 4 bases, leaving 10 bases between them. The V gene's germline CDR1 is SGHDN and CDR2 FVKESK.

Concerning this clonotype: One junction end does not reproduce the germline sequence, and a read error may be involved. The V call is TRBV15, the J call TRBJ2-2; 7 bases agree with TRBD1. Germline assignment: CDR1 LNHNV and CDR2 YYDKDF (reference sequence). The CDR3 contains 16 residues. CDR3 nucleotides: TGTGTCACCAGCAGAGATAGGGACAGGAACACCGGGGAGCTGTTTTTT. Its protein product is CVTSRDRDRNTGELFF.

This clonotype was counted only a few times. The chain is built from TRBV7-2 and TRBJ1-2; TRBD1 might be the D (5 bases). The CDR3 spans 15 residues. Per the germline V gene, CDR1 is SGHTA and CDR2 is FQGNSA. Trimming took off 5 bases at V and 6 bases at J, with 19 bases between the two ends. Here the CDR3 reads CASSNIRTSVDGYTF. CDR3 DNA: TGTGCCAGCAGCAACATACGGACATCCGTCGATGGCTACACCTTC.

Details on this clonotype: This could be a read error, since a much larger clone is one nucleotide away. The chain combines TRBV12-3 or TRBV12-4 with TRBJ2-4; 10 bases fit TRBD2. Gene TRBJ2-7 matches the end of the DNA better, so the J call may be wrong. This CDR3 region has 14 residues. CDR3: CASNSGTSVYEQYF. CDR3 bases: TGTGCCAGCAACTCCGGGACTAGCGTCTACGAGCAGTACTTC.

On this clonotype: Germline and junction disagree at one end, which may indicate a read error. J is TRBJ2-4 and V is TRBV4-3; 10 bases align to TRBD2. Germline loops: CDR1 LGHNA, CDR2 YSLEER. The CDR3 loop spans 16 amino acids. CDR3 nucleotides: TGCGCCAGCAGTCAAGAGGCTAGCGGGAGAGTAAACATTCAGTACTTC. Its translation is CASSQEASGRVNIQYF.

This clonotype was counted ten times or more. The chain recombines TRBV10-3 with TRBJ2-1; TRBD2 matches at 11 bases. CDR1 and CDR2 (germline): ENHRY, SYGVKD. The CDR3 length is 16 residues. V trimming: 3 bases; J trimming: 5 bases; junction bases outside the gene matches: 6. The CDR3 here is CAISDPSGRKDNEQFF. The CDR3 DNA sequence: TGTGCCATCAGTGATCCTAGCGGGAGGAAAGACAATGAGCAGTTCTTC.

This clonotype was recorded at least ten times. As DNA, the CDR3 is TGCAGCGTCCGCCGTAGCGGGGGAGGGCAGGGCAATGAGCAGTTCTTC. This gives the protein CSVRRSGGGQGNEQFF. The chain recombines TRBV29-1 with TRBJ2-1; 9 bases map to TRBD2. The germline V gene has CDR1 SQVTM and CDR2 ANQGSEA. CDR3 size: 16 residues. With 6 bases clipped from V and 6 bases from J, the junction kept 15 bases outside the gene matches.

As for this clonotype: This clone may be a read error of a much larger clone one base away. The genes are TRBV29-1 and TRBJ2-7; D is possibly TRBD2 (6 bases). CDR1 and CDR2 from the germline V gene are SQVTM and ANQGSEA. Trimming cost V 3 bases and J 4 bases, with 16 bases left between them. CDR3 size: 14 residues. CDR3 protein: CSVEGGRAEYEQYF. The CDR3 nucleotides read TGCAGCGTTGAGGGAGGCCGAGCGGAATACGAGCAGTACTTC.

The V call is TRBV25-1, the J call TRBJ1-4; tentative D call: TRBD1 (6 bases). Trimming left V 1 base short and J 8 bases short, with 14 bases between. Germline CDR1 reads MGHDK; CDR2 reads SYGVNS. CDR3 length equals 15 residues. CDR3 nucleotide sequence: TGTGCCAGCAGTGAATTCTCGGGGGCGTCGGAAAAACTGTTTTTT. Its protein product is CASSEFSGASEKLFF.

A few counts support this clonotype. J is TRBJ2-3 and V is TRBV10-2; 12 bases match TRBD2. Germline assignment: CDR1 WSHSY and CDR2 SAAADI. After removal of 6 bases from V and 7 bases from J, the junction contained 5 bases not matched to a gene. This CDR3 spans 14 amino acids. CDR3 protein: CASRLAGGPNTQYF. The CDR3 region has the DNA TGCGCCAGCAGACTAGCGGGGGGTCCGAATACGCAGTATTTT.

This clonotype was found a few times. The rearrangement uses TRBV2 and TRBJ1-4; D remains ambiguous. Germline-derived CDR1 and CDR2 are SNHLY and FYNNEI. The CDR3 extends over 14 amino acids. V was clipped by 0 bases and J by 4 bases, with 6 bases between them. CDR3 DNA: TGTGCCAGCAGTGAAGCAGGCTATAATGAAAAACTGTTTTTT. Its translation: CASSEAGYNEKLFF.

This chain links TRBV12-3 or TRBV12-4 with TRBJ2-3; D might be TRBD1 (6 bases). CDR3 size: 15 residues. Trimming took 1 base from V and 5 from J, leaving 13 bases between them. In DNA, the CDR3 is TGTGCCAGCAGTTTAGATAGAAGCAGGGGAGATACGCAGTATTTT. Protein product: CASSLDRSRGDTQYF.

The rearrangement joins TRBV4-1 to TRBJ2-1; D gene unclear. Germline lookup yields CDR1 MGHRA and CDR2 YSYEKL. The V end was cut by 0 bases, the J end by 4 bases, with 10 bases between. The CDR3 consists of 15 residues. CDR3 region: CASSQDGYGYNEQFF. The DNA of the CDR3 is TGCGCCAGCAGCCAAGATGGGTATGGGTACAATGAGCAGTTCTTC.

This clonotype was seen ten or more times. The CDR3 bases are TGTGCCATCAGTGAGTCAACCACCTGGGGGTACAATGAGCAGTTCTTC. It encodes CAISESTTWGYNEQFF. V and J are TRBV10-3 and TRBJ2-1; D possibly uses TRBD1 or TRBD2 (5 bases each). Germline assignment: CDR1 ENHRY and CDR2 SYGVKD. This CDR3 is 16 amino acids long. Trimming left V 0 bases short and J 4 bases short, with 13 bases between.

The CDR3 loop reads CASSFPLTGTGEETQYF. The CDR3 bases are TGTGCCAGCAGCTTCCCTCTTACCGGGACAGGGGAAGAGACCCAGTACTTC. The chain uses TRBV7-6 and TRBJ2-5; 10 nucleotides align to TRBD1. CDR1 and CDR2 (germline): SGHVS, FNYEAQ. This CDR3 is built from 17 residues. Losses at the gene ends were 3 bases for V and 3 bases for J; bases not matched to a gene: 10.

This clonotype came up a few times. The chain uses TRBV24-1 and TRBJ2-4; TRBD1 agrees at 7 bases. This CDR3 contains 17 residues. Germline trimming cut 3 bases from V and 2 bases from J; bases unmatched to any gene: 9. The V gene's germline CDR1 is KGHDR and CDR2 SFDVKD. The CDR3 nucleotides are TGTGCCACCAGTGATGGGACAGAGAGGATCTCCAAAAACATTCAGTACTTC. As protein: CATSDGTERISKNIQYF.

As for this clonotype: The junction and the germline gene differ at one end; a read error may be behind it. The rearrangement links TRBV5-4 to TRBJ1-1; a weak D match, TRBD1 (5 bases). Per the germline V gene, CDR1 is SGHNT and CDR2 is YYREEE (reference sequence). CDR3 length equals 14 residues. The CDR3 DNA sequence: TGTGCCAGCAGCCCATCGGACACGTACACTGAAACTTTCTTT. Translated, it gives CASSPSDTYTETFF.

This clonotype has a handful of counts. The junction and the germline gene differ at one end; a read error may be behind it. The chain links TRBV5-1 to TRBJ2-5; TRBD1 agrees at 7 bases. The J call may be faulty, since TRBJ2-7 better matches the DNA end. This CDR3 region has 15 residues. Germline CDR1 and CDR2: SGHRS and YFSETQ. The CDR3: CAGSLRPDRVYEQYF. In nucleotides, the CDR3 is TGCGCCGGCAGCTTGAGACCTGACAGGGTATACGAGCAGTACTTC.